This T cell receptor (beta chain) was sequenced for a study of T cell responses to AZD1222 COVID-19 vaccine. Study-level background: Second doses at about 4 or about 12 weeks were pooled. Study-wide findings and caveats: Repertoire collection took place solely once the T cell response had peaked. AZD1222 recipients seropositive at baseline numbered only six. Possibly, clonal diversity was underestimated; donors were largely white British and included more females.

Profiling relied on immunoSEQ multiplex PCR, and the TCRdb table lists in-frame clones only, not all of them. The sample shows more than 95,000 clones, 88% of them seen only once. A word on this clone: Its antigen remains unknown.

This CDR3 has 15 residues. V lost 0 bases and J lost 3, with 12 bases in between. Germline CDR1 reads LGHNA; CDR2 reads YSLEER. The chain combines TRBV4-3 with TRBJ2-7; no clear D. Sequenced material: peripheral blood, taken on day 0 of AZD1222 vaccination. The receptor's source is an adult in good health. The CDR3 here is CASSQDEGYLYEQYF. For the CDR3, the DNA is TGCGCCAGCAGCCAAGATGAAGGCTACCTCTACGAGCAGTACTTC.